The sequence of this T cell receptor beta chain was determined in a study of early T cells in non-severe SARS-CoV-2 infection. This clonotype was recorded a few times. This CDR3 is built from 11 residues. Germline CDR1 DFQATT, CDR2 SNEGSKA (reference sequence). The ends were cut back, 3 bases at V and 8 bases at J, with 8 bases in the middle. TCRdb reprocessed the 5' RACE reads via MiXCR and lists one record per CDR3 protein. The sample contains around 70,000 distinct CDR3 sequences, around 15% of which appear only once. The material sequenced was whole blood. The chain joins TRBV20-1 to TRBJ2-1; the D is unclear. This clonotype was obtained from an adult who was a healthcare worker with PCR-confirmed SARS-CoV-2 infection or an uninfected control (not recorded which). For the CDR3, the DNA is TGCAGTGCTAGCCCCGCTGATGAGCAGTTCTTC. Translating it yields CSASPADEQFF.